A selection of T cell receptor beta chains follows, all from one sample in a study of blood T cell repertoires in COVID-19. Produced via immunoSEQ multiplex PCR; TCRdb's table is partial and in-frame only. Of tens of thousands of clones in the sample, about 89% were seen once. The sequenced sample consisted of PBMCs or T cells enriched from blood (not recorded which). The receptors here all came from a woman in her forties or fifties with acute COVID-19. The CDR3 runs from the conserved cysteine through the conserved F or W. The order of the fields is clone size, D gene, V gene, J gene, CDR3 DNA, CDR3 protein. A D gene is named only where the DNA matches it firmly. Clone size is given for some rows only: seen once, a few or many times, or a class if the clone is expanded.

size: -; D: -; V: TRBV11-3; J: TRBJ2-7; DNA: TGTGCCAGCAGCCCCGGGGGTCTCTCCTACGAGCAGTACTTC; CDR3: CASSPGGLSYEQYF
size: -; D: TRBD2; V: TRBV7-8; J: TRBJ2-1; DNA: TGTGCCAGCAGCCCCCGGCTAGCGGACAACAATGAGCAGTTCTTC; CDR3: CASSPRLADNNEQFF
size: -; D: TRBD2; V: TRBV10-3; J: TRBJ2-5; DNA: TGTGCCATCAGTGAGTCCCTCCAACTAGCGGGGGAGGAGACCCAGTACTTC; CDR3: CAISESLQLAGEETQYF
size: -; D: TRBD1; V: TRBV28; J: TRBJ2-3; DNA: TGTGCCAGCACCAGACAGGGATACACAGATACGCAGTATTTT; CDR3: CASTRQGYTDTQYF
size: -; D: -; V: TRBV5-1; J: TRBJ2-2; DNA: TGCGCCAGCATGGCCCGAGCGGGCATAAACACCGGGGAGCTGTTTTTT; CDR3: CASMARAGINTGELFF
size: -; D: -; V: TRBV19; J: TRBJ1-3; DNA: TGTGCCAGTAGCCCGGGAGAGACTGGAAACACCATATATTTT; CDR3: CASSPGETGNTIYF
size: -; D: -; V: TRBV9; J: TRBJ2-6; DNA: TGTGCCAGCAGCGCCGGATTAGCATCTGGGGCCAACGTCCTGACTTTC; CDR3: CASSAGLASGANVLTF
size: -; D: TRBD1; V: TRBV25-1; J: TRBJ1-6; DNA: TGTGCCAGCAGTGAATTTGGGACAGCTTACGATTCACCCCTCCACTTT; CDR3: CASSEFGTAYDSPLHF
size: -; D: -; V: TRBV7-9; J: TRBJ2-4; DNA: TGTGCCAGCAGCACTTTGACAGGTGGAGCCAAAAACATTCAGTACTTC; CDR3: CASSTLTGGAKNIQYF
size: -; D: -; V: TRBV10-2; J: TRBJ2-3; DNA: TGCGCCAGCAGTGAGTCGACAACCCCCACGAACACAGATACGCAGTATTTT; CDR3: CASSESTTPTNTDTQYF
size: -; D: -; V: TRBV7-9; J: TRBJ2-5; DNA: TGTGCCAGCAGCCCAATTGAAGAGACCCAGTACTTC; CDR3: CASSPIEETQYF
size: -; D: TRBD1; V: TRBV7-3; J: TRBJ1-2; DNA: TGTGCCAGCAGCTTAGGTACGGGACAGGGCGATGGCTACACCTTC; CDR3: CASSLGTGQGDGYTF
size: -; D: -; V: TRBV6-5; J: TRBJ1-1; DNA: TGTGCCAGCATTCTTAGGCCCCAGGGGTTCCCTGAAGCTTTCTTT; CDR3: CASILRPQGFPEAFF
size: -; D: -; V: TRBV6-5; J: TRBJ2-7; DNA: TGTGCCAGCAGTTCCTCGCGGGGCTCCTCCTACGAGCAGTACTTC; CDR3: CASSSSRGSSYEQYF
size: -; D: -; V: TRBV3-1/TRBV3-2; J: TRBJ1-4; DNA: TGTGCCAGCAGTTGGGGAGGGATGGATGAAAAACTGTTTTTT; CDR3: CASSWGGMDEKLFF
size: -; D: TRBD1; V: TRBV19; J: TRBJ2-1; DNA: TGTGCCAGTAGTACCAGCGGGACAGGGGGGAATGAGCAGTTCTTC; CDR3: CASSTSGTGGNEQFF
size: -; D: -; V: TRBV7-2; J: TRBJ1-2; DNA: TGTGCCAGCAGCTTAGGCATCGCAGGGGCGCGGGACTATGGCTACACCTTC; CDR3: CASSLGIAGARDYGYTF
size: -; D: TRBD2; V: TRBV5-6; J: TRBJ2-3; DNA: TGTGCCAGCAGCCAGATAGCGGGAGCAGATACGCAGTATTTT; CDR3: CASSQIAGADTQYF
size: -; D: -; V: TRBV25-1; J: TRBJ2-3; DNA: TGTGCCAGCAGTGCATGGGCAGGGACAGATACGCAGTATTTT; CDR3: CASSAWAGTDTQYF
size: once; D: TRBD1; V: TRBV11-2; J: TRBJ1-6; DNA: TGTGCCAGCAGCTCCTCAGGACAGGGGGAGGGATCACCCCTCCACTTT; CDR3: CASSSSGQGEGSPLHF
size: -; D: TRBD2; V: TRBV10-1; J: TRBJ2-3; DNA: TGCGCCAGCAGTGATTTTGGGACTAGCGCAACCTCTAGCACAGATACGCAGTATTTT; CDR3: CASSDFGTSATSSTDTQYF
size: -; D: -; V: TRBV30; J: TRBJ2-1; DNA: TGTGCCTGGAAAAGCGGCCGCTGGGAGTTCTTC; CDR3: CAWKSGRWEFF
size: -; D: TRBD1; V: TRBV7-9; J: TRBJ1-6; DNA: TGTGCCAGCAGCAAGTTGACAGGGATGGATTCACCCCTCCACTTT; CDR3: CASSKLTGMDSPLHF
size: -; D: TRBD2; V: TRBV27; J: TRBJ2-7; DNA: TGTGCCAGCAGCCGCGTGACTAGCGGCCTCTACGAGCAGTACTTC; CDR3: CASSRVTSGLYEQYF
size: -; D: -; V: TRBV11-2; J: TRBJ2-1; DNA: TGTGCCAGCAGCTCAACTTACGCAGGTGAGCAGTTCTTC; CDR3: CASSSTYAGEQFF
size: few; D: TRBD2; V: TRBV3-1/TRBV3-2; J: TRBJ2-1; DNA: TGTGCCAGCAGCCAAGGCCTACTAGCGGGAGGGCGTGGTGAGCAGTTCTTC; CDR3: CASSQGLLAGGRGEQFF
size: once; D: -; V: TRBV4-1; J: TRBJ2-3; DNA: TGCGCCAGCAGCCGAGTAGATGTTGCGGAGCCCCTCTATAGCACAGATACGCAGTATTTT; CDR3: CASSRVDVAEPLYSTDTQYF
size: -; D: TRBD2; V: TRBV24-1; J: TRBJ2-1; DNA: TGTGCCACCAGTGACTCTTCGACTAGCGGGGTCTACAATGAGCAGTTCTTC; CDR3: CATSDSSTSGVYNEQFF
size: -; D: TRBD1; V: TRBV19; J: TRBJ1-4; DNA: TGTGCCGGAGGCGACAGGGATAATGAAAAACTGTTTTTT; CDR3: CAGGDRDNEKLFF
size: -; D: TRBD1; V: TRBV24-1; J: TRBJ2-5; DNA: TGTGCCACCACGTCGGACAGGAGGAAAGAGACCCAGTACTTC; CDR3: CATTSDRRKETQYF
size: once; D: -; V: TRBV6-5; J: TRBJ2-7; DNA: TGTGCCAGCACCCTGACAGTCAGCTCCTACGAGCAGTACTTC; CDR3: CASTLTVSSYEQYF
size: -; D: TRBD2; V: TRBV7-3; J: TRBJ2-1; DNA: TGTGCCAGCAGCTTAACCCAGAGCGGGAGGTTAGACAATGAGCAGTTCTTC; CDR3: CASSLTQSGRLDNEQFF
size: -; D: -; V: TRBV18; J: TRBJ1-3; DNA: TGTGCCAGCTCACCCAGGGAAGGAAACACCATATATTTT; CDR3: CASSPREGNTIYF
size: -; D: -; V: TRBV9; J: TRBJ1-4; DNA: TGTGCCAGCAGCGTAGCCGCCTCCAAGGCCGGGGCTAATGAAAAACTGTTTTTT; CDR3: CASSVAASKAGANEKLFF
size: -; D: -; V: TRBV30; J: TRBJ2-5; DNA: TGTGCCTGGACGGACCAAGAGACCCAGTACTTC; CDR3: CAWTDQETQYF
size: few; D: TRBD1; V: TRBV5-1; J: TRBJ2-7; DNA: TGCGCCAGCAGCTCCCAGGGGGCTTCGTACGAGCAGTACTTC; CDR3: CASSSQGASYEQYF